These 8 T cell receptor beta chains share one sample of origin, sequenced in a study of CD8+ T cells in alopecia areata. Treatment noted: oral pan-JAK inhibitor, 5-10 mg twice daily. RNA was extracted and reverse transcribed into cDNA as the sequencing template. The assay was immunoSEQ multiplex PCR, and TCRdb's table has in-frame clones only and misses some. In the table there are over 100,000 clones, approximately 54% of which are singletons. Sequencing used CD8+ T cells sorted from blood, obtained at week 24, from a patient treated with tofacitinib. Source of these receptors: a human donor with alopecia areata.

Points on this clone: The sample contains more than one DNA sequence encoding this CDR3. CDR3 amino acids: CSVAGTGTGTEAFF. CDR3 coding DNA: TGCAGCGTCGCTGGGACAGGGACGGGCACTGAAGCTTTCTTT. The rearrangement links TRBV29-1 to TRBJ1-1; 9 positions match TRBD1. Germline V gene data show CDR1 as SQVTM and CDR2 as ANQGSEA. The CDR3 contains 14 residues. J lost 4 bases, V lost 6 bases, and 9 bases had no gene match.

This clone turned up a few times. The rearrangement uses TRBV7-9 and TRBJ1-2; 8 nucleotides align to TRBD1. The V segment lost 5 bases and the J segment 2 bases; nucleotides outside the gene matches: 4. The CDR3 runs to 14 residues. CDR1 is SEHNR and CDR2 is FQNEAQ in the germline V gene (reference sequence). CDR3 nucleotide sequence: TGTGCCAGCAGCCAAGGACAGGGCAACTATGGCTACACCTTC. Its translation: CASSQGQGNYGYTF.

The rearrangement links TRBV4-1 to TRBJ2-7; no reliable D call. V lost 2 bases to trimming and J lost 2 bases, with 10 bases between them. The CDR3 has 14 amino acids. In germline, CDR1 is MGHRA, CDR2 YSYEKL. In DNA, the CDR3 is TGCGCCAGCAGCCAACCGCTTTCCCCCTACGAGCAGTACTTC. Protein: CASSQPLSPYEQYF.

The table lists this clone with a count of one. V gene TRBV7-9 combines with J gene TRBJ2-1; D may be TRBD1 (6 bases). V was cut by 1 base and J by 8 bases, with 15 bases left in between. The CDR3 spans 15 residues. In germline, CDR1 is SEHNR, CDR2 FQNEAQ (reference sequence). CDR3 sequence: CASSLGGAGDDEQFF. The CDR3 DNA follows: TGTGCCAGCAGCTTAGGAGGGGCAGGGGACGATGAGCAGTTCTTC.

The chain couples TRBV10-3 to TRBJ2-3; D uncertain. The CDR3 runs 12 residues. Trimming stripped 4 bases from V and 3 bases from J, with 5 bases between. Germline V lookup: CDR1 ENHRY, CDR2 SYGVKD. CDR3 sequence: CAISGRTDTQYF. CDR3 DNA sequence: TGTGCCATCAGTGGTAGGACAGATACGCAGTATTTT.

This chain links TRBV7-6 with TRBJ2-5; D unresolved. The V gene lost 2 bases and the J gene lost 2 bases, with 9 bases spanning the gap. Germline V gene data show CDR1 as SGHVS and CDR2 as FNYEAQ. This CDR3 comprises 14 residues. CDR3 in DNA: TGTGCCAGCAGCTTAAGGGCCTTACAAGAGACCCAGTACTTC. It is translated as CASSLRALQETQYF. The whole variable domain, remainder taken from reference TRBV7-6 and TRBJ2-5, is GAGVSQSPRYKVTKRGQDVALRCDPISGHVSLYWYRQALGQGPEFLTYFNYEAQQDKSGLPNDRFSAERPEGSISTLTIQRTEQRDSAMYRCASSLRALQETQYFGPGTRLLVL.

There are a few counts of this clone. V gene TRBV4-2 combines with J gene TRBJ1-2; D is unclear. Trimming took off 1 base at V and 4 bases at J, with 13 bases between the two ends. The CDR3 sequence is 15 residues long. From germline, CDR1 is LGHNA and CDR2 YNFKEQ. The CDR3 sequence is CASSQVKQTIYGYTF. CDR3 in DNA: TGTGCCAGCAGCCAAGTGAAACAGACAATCTATGGCTACACCTTC.

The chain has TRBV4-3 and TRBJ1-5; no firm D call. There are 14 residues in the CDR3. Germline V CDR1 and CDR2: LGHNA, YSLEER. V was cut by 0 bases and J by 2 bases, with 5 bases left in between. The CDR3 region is CASSQDGGNQPQHF. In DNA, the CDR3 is TGCGCCAGCAGCCAAGATGGAGGCAATCAGCCCCAGCATTTT.